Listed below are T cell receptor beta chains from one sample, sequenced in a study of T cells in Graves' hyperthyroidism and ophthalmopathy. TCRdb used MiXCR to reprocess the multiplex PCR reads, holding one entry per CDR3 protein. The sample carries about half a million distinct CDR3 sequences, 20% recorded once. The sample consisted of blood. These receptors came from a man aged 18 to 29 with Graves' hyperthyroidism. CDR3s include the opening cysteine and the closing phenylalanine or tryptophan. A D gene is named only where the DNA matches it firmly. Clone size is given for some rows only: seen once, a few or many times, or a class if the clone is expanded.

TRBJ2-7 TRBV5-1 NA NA CASSWGPGSDEQYF TGCGCCAGCAGCTGGGGGCCGGGTTCCGACGAGCAGTACTTC
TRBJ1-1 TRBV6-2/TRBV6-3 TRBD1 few CASSDTGTATEAFF TGTGCCAGCAGTGACACTGGGACAGCCACTGAAGCTTTCTTT
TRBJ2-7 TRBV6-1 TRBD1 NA CASSPRWTGRPYEQYF TGTGCCAGCAGTCCCCGGTGGACAGGGCGCCCCTACGAGCAGTACTTC
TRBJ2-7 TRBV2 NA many CASSPVRGHEQYF TGTGCCAGCAGTCCCGTAAGGGGCCACGAGCAGTACTTC
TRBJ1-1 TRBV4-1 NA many CASSQDPRRPTHTEAFF TGCGCCAGCAGCCAAGATCCCCGCCGGCCTACGCACACTGAAGCTTTCTTT
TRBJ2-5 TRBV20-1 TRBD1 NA CSATLGTGWETQYF TGCAGTGCAACCCTCGGGACAGGGTGGGAGACCCAGTACTTC
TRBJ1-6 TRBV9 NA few CASSLSPRGSPLHF TGTGCCAGCAGCCTTTCCCCGCGTGGCTCACCCCTCCACTTT
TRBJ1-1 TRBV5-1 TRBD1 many CASRPGQEMTEAFF TGCGCCAGCAGGCCAGGACAGGAGATGACTGAAGCTTTCTTT
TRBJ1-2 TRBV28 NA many CASSLGGARLIYGYTF TGTGCCAGCAGTTTAGGCGGGGCTCGCCTAATCTATGGCTACACCTTC
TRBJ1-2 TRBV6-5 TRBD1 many CASSYSPGGEYGYTF TGTGCCAGCAGTTACTCGCCAGGGGGCGAGTATGGCTACACCTTC
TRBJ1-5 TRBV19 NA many CASSPLWQGTGQPQHF TGTGCCAGTAGTCCCCTTTGGCAGGGTACGGGTCAGCCCCAGCATTTT
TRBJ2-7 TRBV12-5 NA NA CASATDSLPYEQYF TGTGCTAGTGCCACGGACAGCTTACCCTACGAGCAGTACTTC
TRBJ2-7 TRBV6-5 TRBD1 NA CASSSRGTGVEQYF TGTGCCAGCAGTTCCCGCGGGACAGGGGTCGAGCAGTACTTC